These 18 T cell receptor beta chains originate from one sample sequenced in a study of Ad26.COV2.S vaccination and SARS-CoV-2 variants. Sequencing was performed with immunoSEQ multiplex PCR; in TCRdb, only in-frame clones are kept and a portion is missing. The table lists about 680,000 clones, 89% of them singletons. This sample's treatment: roughly 20 received Ad26.COV2.S at low or high dose, single or two shots; about 5 received placebo; per-sample allocation not given. On day 63 after the first injection, vaccine and placebo recipients gave samples. Source: peripheral blood, taken in a trial of Ad26.COV2.S vaccine versus placebo. The source is a person aged 18-60 years who received the Ad26.COV2.S COVID-19 vaccine or a placebo.

The gene calls are TRBV6-5 and TRBJ2-7, with TRBD2 identical over 8 bases. The CDR3 consists of 14 residues. CDR1 MNHEY and CDR2 SVGAGI come from the germline V gene. The J segment lost 2 bases and the V segment lost 6 bases, leaving 6 bases of the junction unmatched. CDR3 nucleotides: TGTGCCAGCAGCCGTTTAGCGGGAACCTACGAGCAGTACTTC. Its translation: CASSRLAGTYEQYF.

V and J are TRBV7-9 and TRBJ1-3; no clear D gene. V was pared by 3 bases and J by 4 bases, with 16 bases between. CDR3 length equals 16 residues. CDR1 is SEHNR, CDR2 FQNEAQ, per germline (reference sequence). The CDR3 bases are TGTGCCAGCAGCTTTCTAAGGGCTCTGTCGGGAAACACCATATATTTT. It specifies CASSFLRALSGNTIYF.

In its sample, this clone was seen once. The chain has TRBV29-1 and TRBJ2-2; D gene uncertain. The CDR3 sequence is 13 residues long. Germline CDR1 reads SQVTM; CDR2 reads ANQGSEA. Trimming removed 5 bases at V and 3 bases at J, with 10 bases between. The CDR3 DNA follows: TGCAGCGTTACGCAGGCGTACACCGGGGAGCTGTTTTTT. It encodes CSVTQAYTGELFF.

CDR3: CASPVGGISNYGYTF. DNA of the CDR3: TGTGCCAGCCCCGTGGGGGGCATATCTAACTATGGCTACACCTTC. J is TRBJ1-2 and V is TRBV27; TRBD1 is a possible D gene (6 bases). Trimming cost V 8 bases and J 0 bases, with 16 bases left between them. Germline CDR1 reads MNHEY; CDR2 reads SMNVEV (reference sequence). The CDR3 runs to 15 residues.

The chain joins TRBV7-9 to TRBJ2-4; 7 positions match TRBD1. Trimming cost V 8 bases and J 2 bases; bases outside gene matches: 9. The germline CDR1 and CDR2 sequences are SEHNR and FQNEAQ (reference sequence). The CDR3 runs 15 residues. CDR3 sequence (DNA): TGTGCCAGCGCCAGAACAGGGGTACCCAAAAACATTCAGTACTTC. Encoded protein: CASARTGVPKNIQYF. The whole variable domain, filled in from reference TRBV7-9 and TRBJ2-4, reads DTGVSQNPRHKITKRGQNVTFRCDPISEHNRLYWYRQTLGQGPEFLTYFQNEAQLEKSRLLSDRFSAERPKGSFSTLEIQRTEQGDSAMYLCASARTGVPKNIQYFGAGTRLSVL.

This rearrangement joins TRBV30 to TRBJ2-7; 7 nucleotides align to TRBD1. The CDR3 has 13 amino acids. The junction had 6 bases not matched to a gene; V was cut back by 1 base and J by 6 bases. Germline V gene data show CDR1 as GTSNPN and CDR2 as SVGIG (reference sequence). CDR3 bases: TGTGCCTGGAGTGGAAACAGGGGTGGCGAGCAGTACTTC. Amino acids: CAWSGNRGGEQYF.

This chain connects TRBV9 to TRBJ2-1; D may match TRBD1 or TRBD2 (5 bases each). With 4 bases removed from V and 7 bases from J, the gap between germline ends came to 21 bases. This CDR3 has 16 amino acids. CDR1 is SGDLS, CDR2 YYNGEE, per germline. CDR3 in amino acids: CASSIGHRGRQNEQFF. The DNA for the CDR3 is TGTGCCAGCAGCATTGGACATCGCGGGCGGCAAAATGAGCAGTTCTTC.

As for this clone: This same CDR3 is encoded by further DNA sequences in the sample. This chain joins TRBV11-2 and TRBJ1-5, with D uncertain. The V gene's germline CDR1 is SGHAT and CDR2 FQNNGV. The V and J ends lost 5 bases and 0 bases respectively, with 8 bases between them. The CDR3 is 14 amino acids. CDR3 nucleotides: TGTGCCAGCAGCCCCAGTTATAGCAATCAGCCCCAGCATTTT. As protein: CASSPSYSNQPQHF.

V is TRBV3-1 (or the pseudogene TRBV3-2) and J is TRBJ2-2; D unclear. Trimming left V 7 bases short and J 1 base short, with 13 bases between. Germline assignment: CDR1 LGHDT and CDR2 YNNKEL (reference sequence). This CDR3 has 15 amino acids. The CDR3 DNA reads as TGTGCCAGCACCGGAAGTGGGAAGAACACCGGGGAGCTGTTTTTT. This sequence encodes CASTGSGKNTGELFF.

The chain links TRBV5-4 to TRBJ2-3; D remains ambiguous. Trimming removed 4 bases from V and 1 base from J, with 10 bases in between. The CDR3 contains 14 residues. CDR1 and CDR2 from the germline V gene are SGHNT and YYREEE (reference sequence). CDR3 sequence reads: CASSLSLGTDTQYF. In DNA form, the CDR3 reads TGTGCCAGCAGCCTCTCCTTAGGCACAGATACGCAGTATTTT.

The V gene is TRBV5-1, the J gene TRBJ2-3; 11 bases align to TRBD2. There are 18 residues in the CDR3. V was clipped by 0 bases and J by 0 bases; unmatched bases: 6. Germline V gene data show CDR1 as SGHRS and CDR2 as YFSETQ. The CDR3 DNA is TGCGCCAGCAGCTTGGGGCTAGCGGGGGGTTCTAGCACAGATACGCAGTATTTT. Translation: CASSLGLAGGSSTDTQYF.

The chain recombines TRBV14 with TRBJ2-3, with 7 bases matching TRBD2. J gave up 2 bases and V 1 base, and 9 bases lay outside the gene matches. The germline V gene encodes CDR1 SGHDN and CDR2 FVKESK. The CDR3 has 17 amino acids. The CDR3 reads CASSQGIRDYHTDTQYF. CDR3 DNA: TGTGCCAGCAGCCAAGGGATCCGGGACTATCACACAGATACGCAGTATTTT.

A few counts support this clone. This chain connects TRBV7-3 to TRBJ1-6; D uncertain. This CDR3 is built from 13 residues. Trimming cost V 5 bases and J 7 bases, with 9 bases left between them. Germline V gene sequence: CDR1 SGHTA, CDR2 FQGTGA. This CDR3 reads CASSPTFNSPLHF. In DNA, the CDR3 is TGTGCCAGCAGCCCCACCTTCAATTCACCCCTCCACTTT.

J is TRBJ2-4 and V is TRBV5-6; D not certain. The CDR3 loop spans 13 amino acids. Trimming took 1 base from V and 1 from J, leaving 3 bases between them. The germline V gene has CDR1 SGHDT and CDR2 YYEEEE. CDR3 in DNA: TGTGCCAGCAGCTTGACCGCCAAAAACATTCAGTACTTC. Translating it yields CASSLTAKNIQYF.

The chain combines TRBV7-2 with TRBJ2-7; 11 bases agree with TRBD2. Germline V gene data show CDR1 as SGHTA and CDR2 as FQGNSA. CDR3 length: 15 amino acids. The trim removed 5 bases at V and 1 base at J, leaving 4 bases unmatched. CDR3 nucleotides: TGTGCCAGCAGCCCGACTAGCGGGGAGTCCTACGAGCAGTACTTC. Protein product: CASSPTSGESYEQYF. The whole variable domain, remainder taken from reference TRBV7-2 and TRBJ2-7, is GAGVSQSPSNKVTEKGKDVELRCDPISGHTALYWYRQSLGQGLEFLIYFQGNSAPDKSGLPSDRFSAERTGGSVSTLTIQRTQQEDSAVYLCASSPTSGESYEQYFGPGTRLTVT.

V gene TRBV9 combines with J gene TRBJ2-1; D not resolved. V lost 0 bases and J 5 bases, leaving 12 bases between the germline ends. Germline CDR1 is SGDLS and CDR2 is YYNGEE. This CDR3 region has 15 residues. This CDR3 is CASSVVETSDNEQFF. In DNA, the CDR3 is TGTGCCAGCAGCGTAGTGGAGACGTCAGACAATGAGCAGTTCTTC.

The chain carries TRBV18 and TRBJ1-1; D remains unclear. Germline V gene sequence: CDR1 KGHSH, CDR2 LQKENI. This CDR3 is built from 14 residues. Trimming shortened V by 1 base and J by 0 bases, and 6 bases separated the two germline ends. CDR3 amino acids: CASSPQEMNTEAFF. CDR3 in DNA: TGTGCCAGCTCACCACAGGAGATGAACACTGAAGCTTTCTTT.

This chain uses TRBV29-1 with TRBJ2-2; 7 bases align to TRBD2. Germline assignment: CDR1 SQVTM and CDR2 ANQGSEA. Trimming at V came to 4 bases and at J to 5 bases, leaving 4 bases not matched to a gene. There are 13 residues in the CDR3. In nucleotides, the CDR3 is TGCAGCGTTGGCGCTAGCGGAACCGGGGAGCTGTTTTTT. Its translation: CSVGASGTGELFF.